Here is one T cell receptor beta chain with its context. The antigen remains unidentified. The sample belongs to a study of blood T cells in healthy people across ages. Study-wide context: Capture by template switching was about one barcoded beta molecule per two T cells. Study-level results: Measured against age, TCR beta diversity per million T cells decreased in a roughly linear manner.

For the second PCR, which ran for 7 to 11 cycles, a sample-barcoded 5' primer and a J-beta primer mix were used. TCRdb processed the 5' RACE reads anew with MiXCR; each CDR3 protein has one entry. The table lists hundreds of thousands of distinct CDR3 sequences, 50% to 65% of them singletons. The CDR3 runs 17 residues. Unmatched junction bases numbered 14, after V lost 1 base and J lost 7 bases. CDR1 is LGHDT and CDR2 is YNNKEL in the germline V gene (reference sequence). Every donor provided around 10 milliliters of peripheral blood. With each sample, at least 5.5 micrograms of total RNA were extracted.

The chain carries TRBV3-1 and TRBJ2-7; 9 bases align to TRBD2. Sequencing was carried out using blood. The receptor was isolated from a man older than 75 in good health. Here the CDR3 reads CASSQVGRLAVYNEQYF. Here the CDR3 DNA reads TGTGCCAGCAGCCAAGTGGGGAGACTAGCGGTTTACAATGAGCAGTACTTC.